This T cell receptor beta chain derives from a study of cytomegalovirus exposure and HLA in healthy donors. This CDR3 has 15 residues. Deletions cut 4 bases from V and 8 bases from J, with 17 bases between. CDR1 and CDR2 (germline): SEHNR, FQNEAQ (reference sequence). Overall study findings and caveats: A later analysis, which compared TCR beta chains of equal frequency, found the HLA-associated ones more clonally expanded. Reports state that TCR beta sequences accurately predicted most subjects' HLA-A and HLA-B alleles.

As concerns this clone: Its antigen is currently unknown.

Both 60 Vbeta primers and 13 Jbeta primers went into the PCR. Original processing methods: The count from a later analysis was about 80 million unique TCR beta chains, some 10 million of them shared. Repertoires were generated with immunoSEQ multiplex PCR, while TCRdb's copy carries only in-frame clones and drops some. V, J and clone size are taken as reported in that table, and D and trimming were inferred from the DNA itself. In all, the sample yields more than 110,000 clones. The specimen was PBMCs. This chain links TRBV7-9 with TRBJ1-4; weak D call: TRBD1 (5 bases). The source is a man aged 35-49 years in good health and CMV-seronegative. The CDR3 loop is CASSYDSSLREKLFF. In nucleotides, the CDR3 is TGTGCCAGCAGCTACGACAGTTCTCTGAGGGAAAAACTGTTTTTT.